These 11 T cell receptor beta chains share one sample of origin, sequenced in a study of control samples from healthy donors and cancer patients. The table came from immunoSEQ multiplex PCR; TCRdb's copy has only in-frame clones and leaves some out. The top ten hold about 3.7% of the sample, which has over 85,000 clones, around 89% seen once. Sequencing input: PBMCs. These receptors were taken from a woman in her fifties or sixties with lung cancer.

The chain joins TRBV7-2 to TRBJ2-6; D may be TRBD1 (5 bases). Germline assignment: CDR1 SGHTA and CDR2 FQGNSA. The CDR3 is 16 amino acids. V shed 5 bases and J shed 0 bases, with 11 bases lying between them. The CDR3 loop is CASSPDSRSGANVLTF. The CDR3 coding sequence is TGTGCCAGCAGCCCCGACAGCCGCTCTGGGGCCAACGTCCTGACTTTC.

V usage is TRBV25-1 and J usage is TRBJ2-1, with D perhaps matching TRBD1 (6 bases). The germline gives CDR1 MGHDK, CDR2 SYGVNS. The V end lost 5 bases, the J end lost 4 bases, and 15 bases lay between the germline ends. This CDR3 spans 15 amino acids. CDR3 DNA sequence: TGTGCCAGCAGTTACGGCCAGGGGCTTTACAATGAGCAGTTCTTC. Translated, it gives CASSYGQGLYNEQFF.

This clone was found a few times. The J gene is TRBJ1-1, the V gene TRBV18; D remains ambiguous. CDR3 length equals 14 residues. Germline-derived CDR1 and CDR2 are KGHSH and LQKENI. The germline V and J ends were trimmed by 0 bases and 0 bases, with 5 bases remaining between them. Here the CDR3 DNA reads TGTGCCAGCTCACCACCGAACGTGAACACTGAAGCTTTCTTT. This sequence encodes CASSPPNVNTEAFF. Full variable domain (rest looked up from reference TRBV18 and TRBJ1-1): NAGVMQNPRHLVRRRGQEARLRCSPMKGHSHVYWYRQLPEEGLKFMVYLQKENIIDESGMPKERFSAEFPKEGPSILRIQQVVRGDSAAYFCASSPPNVNTEAFFGQGTRLTVV.

V and J are TRBV11-3 and TRBJ1-1; tentative D call: TRBD1 (5 bases). From germline, CDR1 is SGHNT and CDR2 YENEEA. V was shortened by 5 bases and J by 0 bases, with 10 bases between the two germline ends. This CDR3 contains 14 residues. Here the CDR3 DNA reads TGTGCCAGCAGCCTCCTAGGGGTGAACACTGAAGCTTTCTTT. It yields the protein CASSLLGVNTEAFF.

The V call is TRBV5-6, the J call TRBJ2-2, with 7 bases that match TRBD1. This CDR3 contains 17 residues. The germline V gene encodes CDR1 SGHDT and CDR2 YYEEEE. V was clipped by 0 bases and J by 2 bases; unmatched bases: 7. CDR3 region: CASSLGPGQLNTGELFF. In nucleotides, the CDR3 is TGTGCCAGCAGCTTGGGTCCGGGACAGCTTAACACCGGGGAGCTGTTTTTT. Based on the CDR3 plus reference TRBV5-6 and TRBJ2-2, the full variable domain is DAGVTQSPTHLIKTRGQQVTLRCSPKSGHDTVSWYQQALGQGPQFIFQYYEEEERQRGNFPDRFSGHQFPNYSSELNVNALLLGDSALYLCASSLGPGQLNTGELFFGEGSRLTVL.

The rearrangement joins TRBV4-1 to TRBJ2-1, with D possibly matching TRBD1 (6 bases). CDR3 length equals 14 residues. The germline V and J ends were trimmed by 0 bases and 6 bases, with 9 bases remaining between them. Germline-derived CDR1 and CDR2 are MGHRA and YSYEKL. Here the CDR3 DNA reads TGCGCCAGCAGCCAAGATCAGGGGCCCAATGAGCAGTTCTTC. This encodes CASSQDQGPNEQFF.

The chain links TRBV3-1 (or the pseudogene TRBV3-2) to TRBJ1-1; 7 bases are a match to TRBD1. The CDR3 is 16 amino acids. The germline V gene has CDR1 LGHDT and CDR2 YNNKEL (reference sequence). V lost 3 bases to trimming and J lost 4 bases; unmatched junction nucleotides: 11. DNA for the CDR3: TGTGCCAGCAGCCATAGAGGTACAGGGGAGAGCACTGAAGCTTTCTTT. Protein product: CASSHRGTGESTEAFF.

The chain combines TRBV30 with TRBJ2-1; 8 nucleotides agree with TRBD2. Unmatched junction bases numbered 14, after V lost 4 bases and J lost 12 bases. The length of the CDR3 is 14 residues. Germline assignment: CDR1 GTSNPN and CDR2 SVGIG (reference sequence). Here the CDR3 reads CAWTPGLAIPSQFF. In DNA, the CDR3 is TGTGCCTGGACCCCTGGACTAGCCATCCCATCGCAGTTCTTC.

This chain joins TRBV7-3 and TRBJ2-2; 8 bases align to TRBD1. Germline CDR1 reads SGHTA; CDR2 reads FQGTGA. The CDR3 covers 15 residues. Unmatched junction bases numbered 5, after V lost 5 bases and J lost 3 bases. For the CDR3, the DNA is TGTGCCAGCAGCCGAACAGGGGGTGACACCGGGGAGCTGTTTTTT. As protein: CASSRTGGDTGELFF.

The chain employs TRBV6-5 and TRBJ1-5; unclear D gene. Germline lookup yields CDR1 MNHEY and CDR2 SVGAGI. Trimming removed 8 bases from V and 2 bases from J, with 13 bases in between. This CDR3 has 14 amino acids. The CDR3 nucleotides are TGTGCCAGCCTCCTTTTGAAGGGCAATCAGCCCCAGCATTTT. Translated: CASLLLKGNQPQHF.

Comments on this clone: Other DNA sequences in this sample translate to the same CDR3. The J gene is TRBJ2-6, the V gene TRBV2; tentative D call: TRBD1 (6 bases). The CDR3 is made up of 15 amino acids. Trimming stripped 6 bases from V and 2 bases from J, with 11 bases between. Germline assignment: CDR1 SNHLY and CDR2 FYNNEI. CDR3 residues: CASSPDRTGANVLTF. CDR3 nucleotide sequence: TGTGCCAGCAGCCCAGACAGGACTGGGGCCAACGTCCTGACTTTC.